A selection of T cell receptor beta chains follows, all from one sample in a study of PD-1 blockade in classical Hodgkin lymphoma. Profiling relied on immunoSEQ multiplex PCR, and the TCRdb table lists in-frame clones only, not all of them. The data show about 19,000 clones, around 82% seen once. The sample consisted of peripheral blood mononuclear cells (PBMCs), taken before the fourth cycle of nivolumab. The receptors derive from a human donor with classical Hodgkin lymphoma. The CDR3 runs from the conserved cysteine through the conserved F or W. A D gene is named only where the DNA matches it firmly. Size tells how often a clone was seen (once, few, many) or the class of an expanded clone, and some rows leave it out.

v_gene	d_gene	j_gene	abundance	CDR3aa	CDR3nt
TRBV30	NA	TRBJ1-5	NA	CAWSGGLDQPQHF	TGTGCCTGGAGTGGAGGCTTGGATCAGCCCCAGCATTTT
TRBV5-1	NA	TRBJ1-1	NA	CASSFGLQGSMNTEAFF	TGCGCCAGCAGCTTTGGACTACAGGGCTCCATGAACACTGAAGCTTTCTTT
TRBV11-2	NA	TRBJ2-7	once	CASSTPARVPEQYF	TGTGCCAGCAGCACCCCGGCCCGGGTCCCCGAGCAGTACTTC
TRBV11-2	TRBD1	TRBJ2-3	NA	CASATGASTRDTQYF	TGTGCCAGCGCGACAGGGGCTAGCACACGAGATACGCAGTATTTT
TRBV2	TRBD2	TRBJ2-2	NA	CASSVTSLNTGELFF	TGTGCCAGCAGTGTGACTAGCCTTAACACCGGGGAGCTGTTTTTT
TRBV6-1	NA	TRBJ1-4	NA	CASSEIGGSLNEKLFF	TGTGCCAGCAGTGAAATCGGTGGCAGCCTTAATGAAAAACTGTTTTTT
TRBV5-1	TRBD2	TRBJ2-4	NA	CASSPGLAARGDIQYF	TGCGCCAGCAGCCCGGGACTAGCGGCGAGGGGGGACATTCAGTACTTC
TRBV6-1	TRBD1	TRBJ2-6	NA	CASSNRGTGANVLTF	TGTGCCAGCAGTAACAGGGGGACTGGGGCCAACGTCCTGACTTTC
TRBV25-1	NA	TRBJ2-7	few	CASRAGLSYEQYF	TGTGCCAGCAGGGCAGGCCTCTCCTACGAGCAGTACTTC
TRBV7-2	NA	TRBJ1-1	NA	CASSGRGGAFF	TGTGCCAGCAGCGGACGCGGGGGAGCTTTCTTT
TRBV6-6	TRBD2	TRBJ2-7	once	CASSVPGRASEQYF	TGTGCCAGCAGTGTCCCCGGGAGGGCCTCCGAGCAGTACTTC
TRBV5-4	NA	TRBJ1-1	NA	CASSSPRGAGTEAFF	TGTGCCAGCAGCTCCCCCCGGGGGGCAGGCACTGAAGCTTTCTTT
TRBV6-1	NA	TRBJ1-6	NA	CASSEGSPALWGVSLHF	TGTGCCAGCAGTGAAGGGTCGCCGGCCCTCTGGGGAGTATCCCTCCACTTT
TRBV6-5	NA	TRBJ2-3	NA	CASSYSLAGGTDTQYF	TGTGCCAGCAGTTACTCTTTGGCAGGGGGCACAGATACGCAGTATTTT
TRBV6-1	NA	TRBJ1-1	NA	CASTLRYSEAFF	TGTGCCAGCACCCTTAGGTATTCTGAAGCTTTCTTT
TRBV28	NA	TRBJ2-5	few	CASSLGYQETQYF	TGTGCCAGCAGCTTGGGGTACCAAGAGACCCAGTACTTC
TRBV6-5	NA	TRBJ1-4	few	CASSYQGSNEKLFF	TGTGCCAGCAGTTACCAGGGAAGCAATGAAAAACTGTTTTTT
TRBV10-3	NA	TRBJ2-7	NA	CAIRIAEFYEQYF	TGTGCCATCAGGATAGCGGAATTCTACGAGCAGTACTTC
TRBV19	TRBD1	TRBJ1-2	NA	CASTLTGAGYTF	TGTGCCAGTACCCTGACAGGGGCTGGCTACACCTTC
TRBV27	NA	TRBJ2-3	few	CASQREGTDTQYF	TGTGCCAGCCAGAGAGAGGGCACAGATACGCAGTATTTT
TRBV4-2	NA	TRBJ1-3	NA	CASSQEDNGNTIYF	TGTGCCAGCAGCCAAGAAGATAATGGAAACACCATATATTTT
TRBV4-1	NA	TRBJ1-1	NA	CASSQVPGNTEAFF	TGCGCCAGCAGCCAAGTCCCAGGGAACACTGAAGCTTTCTTT